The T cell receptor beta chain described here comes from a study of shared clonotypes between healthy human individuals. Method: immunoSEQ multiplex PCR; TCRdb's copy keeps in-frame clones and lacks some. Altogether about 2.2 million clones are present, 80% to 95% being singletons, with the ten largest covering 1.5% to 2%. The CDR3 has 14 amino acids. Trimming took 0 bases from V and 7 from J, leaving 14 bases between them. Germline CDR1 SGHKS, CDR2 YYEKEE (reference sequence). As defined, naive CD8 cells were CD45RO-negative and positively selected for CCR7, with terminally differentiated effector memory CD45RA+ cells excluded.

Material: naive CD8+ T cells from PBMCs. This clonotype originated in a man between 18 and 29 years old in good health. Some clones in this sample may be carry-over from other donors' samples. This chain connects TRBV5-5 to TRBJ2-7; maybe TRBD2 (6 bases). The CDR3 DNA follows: TGTGCCAGCAGCTTGGCGCGGGGTTCGGGAGAGCAGTACTTC. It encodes CASSLARGSGEQYF.